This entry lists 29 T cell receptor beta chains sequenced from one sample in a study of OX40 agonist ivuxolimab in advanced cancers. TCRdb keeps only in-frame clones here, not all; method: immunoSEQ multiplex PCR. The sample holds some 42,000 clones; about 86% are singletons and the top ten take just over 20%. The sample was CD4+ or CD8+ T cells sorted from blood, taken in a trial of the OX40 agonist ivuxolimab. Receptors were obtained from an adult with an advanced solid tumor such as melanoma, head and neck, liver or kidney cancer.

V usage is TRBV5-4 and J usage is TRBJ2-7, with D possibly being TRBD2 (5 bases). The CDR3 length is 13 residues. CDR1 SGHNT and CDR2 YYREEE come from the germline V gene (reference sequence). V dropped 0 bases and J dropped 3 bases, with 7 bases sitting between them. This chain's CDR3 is CASSLGGDYEQYV. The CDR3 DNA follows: TGTGCCAGCAGCTTGGGGGGAGACTACGAGCAGTACGTC.

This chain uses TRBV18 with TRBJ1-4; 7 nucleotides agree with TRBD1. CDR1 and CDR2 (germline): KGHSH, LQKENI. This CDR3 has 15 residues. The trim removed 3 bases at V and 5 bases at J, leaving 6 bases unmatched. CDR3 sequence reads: CASSPRDSDNEKLFF. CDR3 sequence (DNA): TGTGCCAGCTCACCTAGGGACAGTGACAATGAAAAACTGTTTTTT.

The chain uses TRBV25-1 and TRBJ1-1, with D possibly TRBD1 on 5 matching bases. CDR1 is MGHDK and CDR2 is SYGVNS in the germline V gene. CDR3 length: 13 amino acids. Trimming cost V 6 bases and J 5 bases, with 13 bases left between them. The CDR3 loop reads CASSGGGVTEAFF. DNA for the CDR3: TGTGCCAGCAGCGGGGGTGGGGTAACTGAAGCTTTCTTT. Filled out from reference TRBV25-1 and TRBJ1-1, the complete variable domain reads EADIYQTPRYLVIGTGKKITLECSQTMGHDKMYWYQQDPGMELHLIHYSYGVNSTEKGDLSSESTVSRIRTEHFPLTLESARPSHTSQYLCASSGGGVTEAFFGQGTRLTVV.

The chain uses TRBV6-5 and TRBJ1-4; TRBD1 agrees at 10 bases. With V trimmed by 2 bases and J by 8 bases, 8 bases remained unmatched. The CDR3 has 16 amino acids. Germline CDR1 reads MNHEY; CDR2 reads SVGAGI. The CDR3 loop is CASSYMSGTGAEKLFF. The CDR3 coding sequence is TGTGCCAGCAGTTACATGTCCGGGACAGGGGCGGAAAAACTGTTTTTT.

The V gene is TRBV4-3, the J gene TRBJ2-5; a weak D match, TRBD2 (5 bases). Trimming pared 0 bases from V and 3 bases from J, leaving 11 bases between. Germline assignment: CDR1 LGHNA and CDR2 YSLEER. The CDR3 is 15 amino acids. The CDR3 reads CASSQDGSNKETQYF. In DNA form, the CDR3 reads TGCGCCAGCAGCCAAGATGGGAGCAACAAAGAGACCCAGTACTTC.

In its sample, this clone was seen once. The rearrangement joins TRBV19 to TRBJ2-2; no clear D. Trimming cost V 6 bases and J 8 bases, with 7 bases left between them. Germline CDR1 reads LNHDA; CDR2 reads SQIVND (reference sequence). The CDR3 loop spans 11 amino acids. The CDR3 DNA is TGTGCCAGTAGCTTCCCGGGGGAGCTGTTTTTT. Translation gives CASSFPGELFF.

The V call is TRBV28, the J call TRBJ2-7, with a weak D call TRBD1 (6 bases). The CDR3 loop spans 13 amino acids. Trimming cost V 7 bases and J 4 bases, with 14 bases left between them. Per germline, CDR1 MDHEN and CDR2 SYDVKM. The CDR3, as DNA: TGTGCCAGCAACTATAAAACAGGGTACGAGCAGTACTTC. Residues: CASNYKTGYEQYF.

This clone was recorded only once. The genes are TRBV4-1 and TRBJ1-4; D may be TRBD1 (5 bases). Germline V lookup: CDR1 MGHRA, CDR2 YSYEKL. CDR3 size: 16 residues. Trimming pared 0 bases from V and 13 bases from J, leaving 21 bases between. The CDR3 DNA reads TGCGCCAGCAGCCAAGATGGGATATCAAAGGTGGGGGGACTGTTTTTT. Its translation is CASSQDGISKVGGLFF.

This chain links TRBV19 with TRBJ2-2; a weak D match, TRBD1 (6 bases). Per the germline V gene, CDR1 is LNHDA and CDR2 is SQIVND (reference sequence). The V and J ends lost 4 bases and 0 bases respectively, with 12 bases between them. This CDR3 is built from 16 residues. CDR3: CASSTLQGPNTGELFF. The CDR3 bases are TGTGCCAGTAGTACCCTACAGGGTCCGAACACCGGGGAGCTGTTTTTT. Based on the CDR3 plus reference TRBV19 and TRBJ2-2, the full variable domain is DGGITQSPKYLFRKEGQNVTLSCEQNLNHDAMYWYRQDPGQGLRLIYYSQIVNDFQKGDIAEGYSVSREKKESFPLTVTSAQKNPTAFYLCASSTLQGPNTGELFFGEGSRLTVL.

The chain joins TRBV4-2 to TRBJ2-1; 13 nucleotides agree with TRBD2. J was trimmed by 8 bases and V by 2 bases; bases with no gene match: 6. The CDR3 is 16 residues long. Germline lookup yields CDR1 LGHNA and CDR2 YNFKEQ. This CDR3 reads CASSQPTSGGADEQFF. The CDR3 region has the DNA TGTGCCAGCAGCCAACCTACTAGCGGGGGGGCCGATGAGCAGTTCTTC.

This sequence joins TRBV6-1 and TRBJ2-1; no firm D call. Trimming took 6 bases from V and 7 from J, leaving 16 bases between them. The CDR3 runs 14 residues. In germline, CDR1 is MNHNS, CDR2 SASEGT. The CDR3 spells CASRPDAVPNEQFF. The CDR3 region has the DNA TGTGCCAGCAGGCCCGACGCCGTACCAAATGAGCAGTTCTTC.

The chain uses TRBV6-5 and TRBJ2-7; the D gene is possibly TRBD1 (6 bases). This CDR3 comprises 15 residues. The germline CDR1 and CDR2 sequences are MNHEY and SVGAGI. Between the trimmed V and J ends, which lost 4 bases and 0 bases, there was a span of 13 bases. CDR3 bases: TGTGCCAGCAGTTCGGCCCTGGACAGCTCCTACGAGCAGTACTTC. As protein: CASSSALDSSYEQYF.

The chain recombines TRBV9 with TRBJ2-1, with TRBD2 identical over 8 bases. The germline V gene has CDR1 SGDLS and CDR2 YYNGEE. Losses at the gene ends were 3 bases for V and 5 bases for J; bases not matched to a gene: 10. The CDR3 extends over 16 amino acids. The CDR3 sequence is CASSDPGGYYDNEQFF. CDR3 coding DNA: TGTGCCAGCAGCGACCCGGGGGGGTACTACGACAATGAGCAGTTCTTC.

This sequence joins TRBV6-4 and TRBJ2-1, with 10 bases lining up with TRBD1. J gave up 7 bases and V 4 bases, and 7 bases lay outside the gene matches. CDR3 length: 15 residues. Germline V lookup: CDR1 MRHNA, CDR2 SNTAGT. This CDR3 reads CASSADRGRANEQFF. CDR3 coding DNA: TGTGCCAGCAGTGCCGACAGGGGGCGAGCGAATGAGCAGTTCTTC.

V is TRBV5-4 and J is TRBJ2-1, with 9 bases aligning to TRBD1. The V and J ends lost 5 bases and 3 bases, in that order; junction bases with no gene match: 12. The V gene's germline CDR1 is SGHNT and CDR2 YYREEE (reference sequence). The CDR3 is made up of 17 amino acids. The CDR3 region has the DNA TGTGCCAGCAGTTCTCCGGGACAGGGCCCCCTCTACAATGAGCAGTTCTTC. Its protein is CASSSPGQGPLYNEQFF.

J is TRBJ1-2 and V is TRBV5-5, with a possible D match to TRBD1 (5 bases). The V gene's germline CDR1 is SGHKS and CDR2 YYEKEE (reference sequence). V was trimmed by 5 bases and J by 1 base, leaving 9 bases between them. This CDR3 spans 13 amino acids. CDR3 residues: CASSWDLNYGYTF. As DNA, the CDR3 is TGTGCCAGCAGTTGGGACCTTAACTATGGCTACACCTTC.

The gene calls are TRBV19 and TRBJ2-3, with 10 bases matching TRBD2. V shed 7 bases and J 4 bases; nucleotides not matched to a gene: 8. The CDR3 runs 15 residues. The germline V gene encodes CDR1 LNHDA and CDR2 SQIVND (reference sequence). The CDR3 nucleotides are TGTGCCAGTATCCAGAGCGGGGGGGCGGCAGATACGCAGTATTTT. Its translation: CASIQSGGAADTQYF.

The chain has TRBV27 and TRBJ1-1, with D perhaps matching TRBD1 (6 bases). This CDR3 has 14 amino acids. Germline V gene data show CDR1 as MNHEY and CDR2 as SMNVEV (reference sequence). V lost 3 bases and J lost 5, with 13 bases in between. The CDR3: CASSLGAGITEAFF. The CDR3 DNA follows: TGTGCCAGCAGTTTGGGGGCAGGGATTACTGAAGCTTTCTTT.

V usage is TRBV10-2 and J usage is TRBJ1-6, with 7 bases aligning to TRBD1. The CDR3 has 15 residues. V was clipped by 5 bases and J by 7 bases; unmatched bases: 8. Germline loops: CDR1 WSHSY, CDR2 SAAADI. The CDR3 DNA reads TGCGCCAGCAGTATACAGGGGAAATCGAATTCACCCCTCCACTTT. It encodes CASSIQGKSNSPLHF.

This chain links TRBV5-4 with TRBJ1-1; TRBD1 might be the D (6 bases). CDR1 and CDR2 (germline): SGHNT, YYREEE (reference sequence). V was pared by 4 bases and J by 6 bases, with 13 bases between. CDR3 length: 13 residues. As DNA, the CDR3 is TGTGCCAGCAGCCCCCCGGGGGGCCCTGAAGCTTTCTTT. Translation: CASSPPGGPEAFF.

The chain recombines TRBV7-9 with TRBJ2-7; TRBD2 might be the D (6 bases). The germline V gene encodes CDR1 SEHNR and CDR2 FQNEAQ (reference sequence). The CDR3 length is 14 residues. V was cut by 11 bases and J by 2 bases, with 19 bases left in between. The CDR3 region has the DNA TGTGCCGCCGGGGAGGCAGGGCCCGCCTACGAGCAGTACTTC. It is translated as CAAGEAGPAYEQYF. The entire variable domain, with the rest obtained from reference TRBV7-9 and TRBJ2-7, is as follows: DTGVSQNPRHKITKRGQNVTFRCDPISEHNRLYWYRQTLGQGPEFLTYFQNEAQLEKSRLLSDRFSAERPKGSFSTLEIQRTEQGDSAMYLCAAGEAGPAYEQYFGPGTRLTVT.

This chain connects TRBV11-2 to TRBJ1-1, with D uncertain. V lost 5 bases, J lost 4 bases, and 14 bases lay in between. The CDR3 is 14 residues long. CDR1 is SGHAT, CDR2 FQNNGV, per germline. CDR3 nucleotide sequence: TGTGCCAGCAGCACGACCGTTTCGGGCACTGAAGCTTTCTTT. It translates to CASSTTVSGTEAFF.

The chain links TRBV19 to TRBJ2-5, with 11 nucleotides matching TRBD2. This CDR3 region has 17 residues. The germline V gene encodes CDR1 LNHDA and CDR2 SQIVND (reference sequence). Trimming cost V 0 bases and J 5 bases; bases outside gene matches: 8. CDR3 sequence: CASSIDLAGGPLETQYF. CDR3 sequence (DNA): TGTGCCAGTAGTATAGATTTAGCGGGGGGGCCATTGGAGACCCAGTACTTC.

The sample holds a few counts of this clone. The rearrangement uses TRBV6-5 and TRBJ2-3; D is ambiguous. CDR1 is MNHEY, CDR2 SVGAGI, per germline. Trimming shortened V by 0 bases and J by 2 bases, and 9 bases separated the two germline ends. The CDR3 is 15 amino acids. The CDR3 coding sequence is TGTGCCAGCAGTTACTCGGGAAAGAACACAGATACGCAGTATTTT. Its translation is CASSYSGKNTDTQYF.

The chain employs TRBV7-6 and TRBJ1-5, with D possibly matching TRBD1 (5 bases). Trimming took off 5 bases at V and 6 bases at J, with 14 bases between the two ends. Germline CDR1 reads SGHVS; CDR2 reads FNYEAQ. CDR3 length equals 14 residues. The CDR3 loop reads CASSPVEGSQPQHF. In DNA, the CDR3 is TGTGCCAGCAGCCCGGTTGAGGGGAGTCAGCCCCAGCATTTT.

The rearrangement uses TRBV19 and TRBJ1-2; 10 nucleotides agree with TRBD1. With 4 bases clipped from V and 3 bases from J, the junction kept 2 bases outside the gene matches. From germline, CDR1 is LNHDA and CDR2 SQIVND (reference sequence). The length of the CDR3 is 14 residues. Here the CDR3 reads CASSTTGGHYGYTF. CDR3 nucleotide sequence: TGTGCCAGTAGTACGACAGGGGGCCACTATGGCTACACCTTC.

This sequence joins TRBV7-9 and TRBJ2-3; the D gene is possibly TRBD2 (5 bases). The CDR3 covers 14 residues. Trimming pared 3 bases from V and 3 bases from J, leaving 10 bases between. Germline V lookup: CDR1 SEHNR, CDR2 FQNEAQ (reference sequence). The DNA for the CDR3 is TGTGCCAGCAGCTTCCTAGCTGCTACAGATACGCAGTATTTT. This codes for CASSFLAATDTQYF. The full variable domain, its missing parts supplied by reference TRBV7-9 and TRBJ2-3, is DTGVSQNPRHKITKRGQNVTFRCDPISEHNRLYWYRQTLGQGPEFLTYFQNEAQLEKSRLLSDRFSAERPKGSFSTLEIQRTEQGDSAMYLCASSFLAATDTQYFGPGTRLTVL.

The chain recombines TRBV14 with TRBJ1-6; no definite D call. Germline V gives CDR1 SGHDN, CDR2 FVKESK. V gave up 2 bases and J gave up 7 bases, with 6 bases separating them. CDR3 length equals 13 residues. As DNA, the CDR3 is TGTGCCAGCAGCCAAACGGGGAATTCACCCCTCCACTTT. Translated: CASSQTGNSPLHF.

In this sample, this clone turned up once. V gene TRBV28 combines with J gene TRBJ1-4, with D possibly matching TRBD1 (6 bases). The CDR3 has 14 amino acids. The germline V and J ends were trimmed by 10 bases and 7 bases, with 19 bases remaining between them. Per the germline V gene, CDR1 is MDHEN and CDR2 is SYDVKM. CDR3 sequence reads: CATWGALEGEKLFF. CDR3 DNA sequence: TGTGCCACCTGGGGGGCACTGGAGGGTGAAAAACTGTTTTTT. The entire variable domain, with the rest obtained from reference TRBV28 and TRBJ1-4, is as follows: DVKVTQSSRYLVKRTGEKVFLECVQDMDHENMFWYRQDPGLGLRLIYFSYDVKMKEKGDIPEGYSVSREKKERFSLILESASTNQTSMYLCATWGALEGEKLFFGSGTQLSVL.